This T cell receptor beta chain was recorded in a study of vaccination and CD4 T cells after COVID-19. Treatment reported: roughly ten-day PBMC culture with coronavirus spike peptide pools or control peptides (ViraFEST assay). Prior to the COVID-19 pandemic (2011-2018), the unexposed donor's CD4+ T cells were collected. Study-level points and caveats: Reactive clone data from convalescent patients indicated a median of about 90% appearing only post-vaccination.

In its sample, this clonotype was seen a few times. Its antigen is unidentified. With the Oncomine TCR Beta short-read assay, DNA from cultured CD4+ T cells was sequenced. The authors extracted genomic DNA from cultured CD4+ T cells. Each CDR3 protein gets one entry after TCRdb re-called the PCR reads with MiXCR. The repertoire holds thousands of distinct CDR3 sequences, with approximately 40% as singletons. The CDR3 covers 13 residues. V lost 9 bases, J lost 8 bases, and 19 bases lay in between. The germline V gene encodes CDR1 LNHDA and CDR2 SQIVND (reference sequence). The TCR comes from a human donor in good health. V is TRBV19 and J is TRBJ1-2; the D gene is possibly TRBD1 (5 bases). Input material: CD4+ T cells from blood, cultured in vitro. CDR3 residues: CASATNSQGGYTF. CDR3 nucleotides: TGTGCCAGCGCCACGAACTCCCAGGGAGGCTACACCTTC.